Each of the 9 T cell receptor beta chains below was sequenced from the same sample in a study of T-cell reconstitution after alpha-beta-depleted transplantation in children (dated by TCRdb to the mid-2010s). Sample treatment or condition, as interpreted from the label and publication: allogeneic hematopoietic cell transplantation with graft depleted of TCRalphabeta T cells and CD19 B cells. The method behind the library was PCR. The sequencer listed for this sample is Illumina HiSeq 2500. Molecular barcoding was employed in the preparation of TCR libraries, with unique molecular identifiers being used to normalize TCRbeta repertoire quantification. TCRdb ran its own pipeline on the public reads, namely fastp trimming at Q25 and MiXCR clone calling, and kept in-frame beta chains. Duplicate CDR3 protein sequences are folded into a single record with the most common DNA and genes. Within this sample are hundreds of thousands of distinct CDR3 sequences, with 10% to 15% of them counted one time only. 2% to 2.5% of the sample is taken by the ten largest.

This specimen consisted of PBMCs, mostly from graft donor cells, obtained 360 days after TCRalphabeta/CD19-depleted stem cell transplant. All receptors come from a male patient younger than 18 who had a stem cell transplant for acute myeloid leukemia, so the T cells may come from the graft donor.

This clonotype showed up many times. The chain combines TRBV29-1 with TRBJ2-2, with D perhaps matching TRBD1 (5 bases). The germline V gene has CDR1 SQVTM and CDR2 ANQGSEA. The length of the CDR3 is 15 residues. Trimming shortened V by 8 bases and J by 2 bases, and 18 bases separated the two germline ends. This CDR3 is CSFHPWTYNTGELFF. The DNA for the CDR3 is TGCAGCTTCCACCCTTGGACATATAACACCGGGGAGCTGTTTTTT.

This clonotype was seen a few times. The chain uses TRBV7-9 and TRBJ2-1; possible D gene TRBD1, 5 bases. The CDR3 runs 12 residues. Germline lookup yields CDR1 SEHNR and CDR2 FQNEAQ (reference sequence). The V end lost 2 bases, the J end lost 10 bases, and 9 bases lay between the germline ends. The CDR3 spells CASSLQGREQFF. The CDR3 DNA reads TGTGCCAGCAGCTTACAGGGAAGAGAGCAGTTCTTC.

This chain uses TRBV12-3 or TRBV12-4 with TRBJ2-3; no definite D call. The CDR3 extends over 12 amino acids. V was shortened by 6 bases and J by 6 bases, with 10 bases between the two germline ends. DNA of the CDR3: TGTGCCAGCAGCCACGCCGCGGATACGCAGTATTTT. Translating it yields CASSHAADTQYF.

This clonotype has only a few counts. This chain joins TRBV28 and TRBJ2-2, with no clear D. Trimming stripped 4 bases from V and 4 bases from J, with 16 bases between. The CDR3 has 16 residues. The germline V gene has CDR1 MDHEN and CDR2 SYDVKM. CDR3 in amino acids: CASSSIAETGTGELFF. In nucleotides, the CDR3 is TGTGCCAGCAGTTCGATAGCCGAAACGGGCACCGGGGAGCTGTTTTTT.

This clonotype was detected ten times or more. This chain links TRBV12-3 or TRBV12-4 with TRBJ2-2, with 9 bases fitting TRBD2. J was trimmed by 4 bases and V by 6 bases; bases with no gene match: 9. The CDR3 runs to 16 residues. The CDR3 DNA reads TGTGCCAGCAGCCCTGTCCGCGGGGGGGGCACCGGGGAGCTGTTTTTT. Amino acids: CASSPVRGGGTGELFF.

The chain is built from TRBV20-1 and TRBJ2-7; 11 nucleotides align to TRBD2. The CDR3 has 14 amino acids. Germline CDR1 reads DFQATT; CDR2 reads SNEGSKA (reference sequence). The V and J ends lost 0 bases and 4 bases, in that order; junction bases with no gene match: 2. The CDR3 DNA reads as TGCAGTGCTAGAGATAGCGGGAGGGTTTACGAGCAGTACTTC. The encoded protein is CSARDSGRVYEQYF.

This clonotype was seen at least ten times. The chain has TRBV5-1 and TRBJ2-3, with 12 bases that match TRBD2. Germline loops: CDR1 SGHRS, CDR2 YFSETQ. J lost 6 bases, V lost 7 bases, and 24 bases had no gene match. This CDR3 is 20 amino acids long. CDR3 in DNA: TGCGCCAGCGGAAGGGAAGGACTAGCGGGACCCCCCAACGCTCGGGATACGCAGTATTTT. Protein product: CASGREGLAGPPNARDTQYF. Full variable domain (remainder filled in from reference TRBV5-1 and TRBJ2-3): KAGVTQTPRYLIKTRGQQVTLSCSPISGHRSVSWYQQTPGQGLQFLFEYFSETQRNKGNFPGRFSGRQFSNSRSEMNVSTLELGDSALYLCASGREGLAGPPNARDTQYFGPGTRLTVL.

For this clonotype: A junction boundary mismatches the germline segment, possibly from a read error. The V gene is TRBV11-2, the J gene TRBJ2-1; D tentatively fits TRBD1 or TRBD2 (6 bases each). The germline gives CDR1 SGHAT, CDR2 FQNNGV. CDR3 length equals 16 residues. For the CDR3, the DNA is TGTGCCAGCATCAAAAATCACGGGGGCACCTACAATAAGCAGTTCTTC. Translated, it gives CASIKNHGGTYNKQFF.

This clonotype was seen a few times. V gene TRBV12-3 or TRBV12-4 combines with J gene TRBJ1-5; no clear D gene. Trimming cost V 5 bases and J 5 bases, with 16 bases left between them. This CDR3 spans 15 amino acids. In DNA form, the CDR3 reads TGTGCCAGCAGTACCGGGAGCCAGTTGGATCAGCCCCAGCATTTT. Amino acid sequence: CASSTGSQLDQPQHF.